This T cell receptor beta chain stems from a study of T cell responses to AZD1222 COVID-19 vaccine. This clone came up once. Assay used: immunoSEQ multiplex PCR; TCRdb lists only in-frame clones, some missing. The sample contains approximately 100,000 clones, approximately 87% of which appear only once. The V end lost 7 bases, the J end lost 4 bases, and 18 bases lay between the germline ends. CDR3 length equals 15 residues. The germline V gene has CDR1 MDHEN and CDR2 SYDVKM. This sequence joins TRBV28 and TRBJ2-3; either TRBD1 or TRBD2 may fit D (6 bases each). This clonotype was sampled from an adult in good health. Sample: peripheral blood, taken on day 0 of AZD1222 vaccination. In DNA, the CDR3 is TGTGCCAGCACCCCTCACGGGGGCCCTGCAGATACGCAGTATTTT. It encodes CASTPHGGPADTQYF. Full variable domain (missing parts from reference TRBV28 and TRBJ2-3): DVKVTQSSRYLVKRTGEKVFLECVQDMDHENMFWYRQDPGLGLRLIYFSYDVKMKEKGDIPEGYSVSREKKERFSLILESASTNQTSMYLCASTPHGGPADTQYFGPGTRLTVL.